These 15 T cell receptor beta chains were sequenced from one sample in a study of T-cell reconstitution after alpha-beta-depleted transplantation in children. This sample's TCRbeta library carried unique molecular identifier barcodes. TCRdb re-called the PCR reads with MiXCR, one entry per CDR3 protein. The table has some 200,000 distinct CDR3 sequences, approximately 8.4% seen once. The sequences come from PBMCs, mostly from graft donor cells, collected 360 days after TCRalphabeta/CD19-depleted stem cell transplant. The receptors were gathered from a male patient aged 2 to 10 who had a stem cell transplant for acute myeloid leukemia, so the T cells may come from the graft donor.

This clonotype has ten or more counts. The chain couples TRBV27 to TRBJ1-5, with TRBD1 matching 7 bases. Germline lookup yields CDR1 MNHEY and CDR2 SMNVEV (reference sequence). The V segment lost 5 bases and the J segment 6 bases; nucleotides outside the gene matches: 7. The CDR3 sequence is 14 residues long. CDR3 bases: TGTGCCAGCAGTGGCCGCAGGGGGGGTCAGCCCCAGCATTTT. Translation gives CASSGRRGGQPQHF.

The J gene is TRBJ2-1, the V gene TRBV20-1; TRBD1 is a possible D gene (7 bases). The V end was cut by 6 bases, the J end by 9 bases, with 15 bases between. CDR1 and CDR2 from the germline V gene are DFQATT and SNEGSKA (reference sequence). This CDR3 region has 12 residues. The CDR3 protein is CSARRQGGEQFF. The CDR3, as DNA: TGCAGTGCCAGGCGACAGGGAGGTGAGCAGTTCTTC.

V and J are TRBV18 and TRBJ2-3; D is uncertain. Trimming stripped 3 bases from V and 0 bases from J, with 4 bases between. Germline CDR1 KGHSH, CDR2 LQKENI. CDR3 size: 13 residues. DNA for the CDR3: TGTGCCAGCTCACCCGTAAGCACAGATACGCAGTATTTT. This sequence encodes CASSPVSTDTQYF.

This clonotype was found many times. The rearrangement joins TRBV7-9 to TRBJ1-1, with 7 bases that match TRBD1. There are 13 residues in the CDR3. Trimming cost V 5 bases and J 6 bases; bases outside gene matches: 6. The germline CDR1 and CDR2 sequences are SEHNR and FQNEAQ (reference sequence). The CDR3, as DNA: TGTGCCAGCAGCCCCCGACAGGGCTCTGAAGCTTTCTTT. Protein product: CASSPRQGSEAFF.

This clonotype was observed a few times. The chain links TRBV5-8 to TRBJ1-1; D unresolved. The CDR3 length is 14 residues. Trimming pared 5 bases from V and 3 bases from J, leaving 14 bases between. Germline CDR1 and CDR2: SGHTS and YDEGEE. The CDR3 DNA is TGTGCCAGCAGTGGTAAGGGTTTGGACACTGAAGCTTTCTTT. Encoded protein: CASSGKGLDTEAFF.

V gene TRBV5-1 combines with J gene TRBJ2-5; TRBD2 aligns across 9 bases. The germline V gene encodes CDR1 SGHRS and CDR2 YFSETQ. This CDR3 contains 15 residues. V shed 2 bases and J 2 bases; nucleotides not matched to a gene: 4. The CDR3 is CASSFGSGGQETQYF. The DNA for the CDR3 is TGCGCCAGCAGCTTCGGTAGCGGGGGACAAGAGACCCAGTACTTC.

This clonotype was detected many times. This rearrangement joins TRBV6-1 to TRBJ2-4; D is possibly TRBD2 (5 bases). V was pared by 6 bases and J by 2 bases, with 11 bases between. This CDR3 has 14 amino acids. In germline, CDR1 is MNHNS, CDR2 SASEGT. The CDR3 DNA is TGTGCCAGCAGGGATAGCGTAACCAAAAACATTCAGTACTTC. Amino acid sequence: CASRDSVTKNIQYF.

This clonotype was observed many times. The rearrangement links TRBV20-1 to TRBJ1-1; D unclear. V lost 6 bases and J lost 0, with 26 bases in between. CDR1 is DFQATT and CDR2 is SNEGSKA in the germline V gene (reference sequence). The CDR3 length is 18 residues. The CDR3 nucleotides read TGCAGTGCCTCCTTGGGGTATAGTCTTGTTCTAATGAACACTGAAGCTTTCTTT. The encoded protein is CSASLGYSLVLMNTEAFF.

This clonotype was recorded a few times. J is TRBJ1-1 and V is TRBV5-1, with D hard to call. The V gene's germline CDR1 is SGHRS and CDR2 YFSETQ. This CDR3 region has 13 residues. V lost 5 bases, J lost 4 bases, and 12 bases lay in between. CDR3 nucleotides: TGCGCCAGCAGGCCGACCGCACCCACTGAAGCTTTCTTT. Protein: CASRPTAPTEAFF.

The chain recombines TRBV20-1 with TRBJ2-3; D gene unclear. The CDR3 totals 13 residues. V was pared by 0 bases and J by 6 bases, with 10 bases between. Germline V gene lookup returns CDR1 DFQATT and CDR2 SNEGSKA (reference sequence). This CDR3 is CSAREPKLDTQYF. CDR3 sequence (DNA): TGCAGTGCTAGAGAACCCAAGTTGGATACGCAGTATTTT.

A remark on this clonotype: One end of the junction does not line up with germline, which may come from a read error. The gene calls are TRBV12-3 or TRBV12-4 and TRBJ2-3; 12 bases are shared with TRBD2. CDR3 length: 19 amino acids. This CDR3 is CTSRSSGTSGWTTTDTQYF. In nucleotides, the CDR3 is TGTACCAGCAGGTCGTCCGGGACTAGCGGGTGGACGACTACAGATACGCAGTATTTT.

This clonotype was seen at least ten times. J is TRBJ2-5 and V is TRBV29-1; possible D gene TRBD2, 6 bases. This CDR3 comprises 14 residues. Trimming took 4 bases from V and 1 from J, leaving 13 bases between them. Germline loops: CDR1 SQVTM, CDR2 ANQGSEA. CDR3 nucleotides: TGCAGCGTTGTCACAAGGGACTCCCAAGAGACCCAGTACTTC. The encoded protein is CSVVTRDSQETQYF.

This clonotype was seen a single time. The rearrangement links TRBV7-8 to TRBJ2-5; D call uncertain. V shed 0 bases and J shed 1 base, with 9 bases lying between them. Looked up from germline, CDR1 is SGHVS and CDR2 is FQNEAQ. This CDR3 has 15 residues. This chain's CDR3 is CASSLARSTQETQYF. Here the CDR3 DNA reads TGTGCCAGCAGCTTAGCGAGGTCTACCCAAGAGACCCAGTACTTC.

This clonotype was observed many times. The chain uses TRBV6-2 or TRBV6-3 and TRBJ2-1; no firm D call. The germline V gene encodes CDR1 MNHEY and CDR2 SVGEGT. Trimming cost V 1 base and J 0 bases, with 7 bases left between them. This CDR3 spans 15 amino acids. The CDR3 sequence: CASSYLVNSYNEQFF. CDR3 bases: TGTGCCAGCAGTTACTTAGTAAACTCCTACAATGAGCAGTTCTTC.

The chain joins TRBV7-8 to TRBJ2-5, with a tentative D call TRBD2 (6 bases). V was shortened by 5 bases and J by 2 bases, with 18 bases between the two germline ends. Germline V gives CDR1 SGHVS, CDR2 FQNEAQ. The CDR3 is made up of 16 amino acids. CDR3 in amino acids: CASSPMAAGIQETQYF. CDR3 bases: TGTGCCAGCAGCCCCATGGCGGCGGGGATTCAAGAGACCCAGTACTTC.